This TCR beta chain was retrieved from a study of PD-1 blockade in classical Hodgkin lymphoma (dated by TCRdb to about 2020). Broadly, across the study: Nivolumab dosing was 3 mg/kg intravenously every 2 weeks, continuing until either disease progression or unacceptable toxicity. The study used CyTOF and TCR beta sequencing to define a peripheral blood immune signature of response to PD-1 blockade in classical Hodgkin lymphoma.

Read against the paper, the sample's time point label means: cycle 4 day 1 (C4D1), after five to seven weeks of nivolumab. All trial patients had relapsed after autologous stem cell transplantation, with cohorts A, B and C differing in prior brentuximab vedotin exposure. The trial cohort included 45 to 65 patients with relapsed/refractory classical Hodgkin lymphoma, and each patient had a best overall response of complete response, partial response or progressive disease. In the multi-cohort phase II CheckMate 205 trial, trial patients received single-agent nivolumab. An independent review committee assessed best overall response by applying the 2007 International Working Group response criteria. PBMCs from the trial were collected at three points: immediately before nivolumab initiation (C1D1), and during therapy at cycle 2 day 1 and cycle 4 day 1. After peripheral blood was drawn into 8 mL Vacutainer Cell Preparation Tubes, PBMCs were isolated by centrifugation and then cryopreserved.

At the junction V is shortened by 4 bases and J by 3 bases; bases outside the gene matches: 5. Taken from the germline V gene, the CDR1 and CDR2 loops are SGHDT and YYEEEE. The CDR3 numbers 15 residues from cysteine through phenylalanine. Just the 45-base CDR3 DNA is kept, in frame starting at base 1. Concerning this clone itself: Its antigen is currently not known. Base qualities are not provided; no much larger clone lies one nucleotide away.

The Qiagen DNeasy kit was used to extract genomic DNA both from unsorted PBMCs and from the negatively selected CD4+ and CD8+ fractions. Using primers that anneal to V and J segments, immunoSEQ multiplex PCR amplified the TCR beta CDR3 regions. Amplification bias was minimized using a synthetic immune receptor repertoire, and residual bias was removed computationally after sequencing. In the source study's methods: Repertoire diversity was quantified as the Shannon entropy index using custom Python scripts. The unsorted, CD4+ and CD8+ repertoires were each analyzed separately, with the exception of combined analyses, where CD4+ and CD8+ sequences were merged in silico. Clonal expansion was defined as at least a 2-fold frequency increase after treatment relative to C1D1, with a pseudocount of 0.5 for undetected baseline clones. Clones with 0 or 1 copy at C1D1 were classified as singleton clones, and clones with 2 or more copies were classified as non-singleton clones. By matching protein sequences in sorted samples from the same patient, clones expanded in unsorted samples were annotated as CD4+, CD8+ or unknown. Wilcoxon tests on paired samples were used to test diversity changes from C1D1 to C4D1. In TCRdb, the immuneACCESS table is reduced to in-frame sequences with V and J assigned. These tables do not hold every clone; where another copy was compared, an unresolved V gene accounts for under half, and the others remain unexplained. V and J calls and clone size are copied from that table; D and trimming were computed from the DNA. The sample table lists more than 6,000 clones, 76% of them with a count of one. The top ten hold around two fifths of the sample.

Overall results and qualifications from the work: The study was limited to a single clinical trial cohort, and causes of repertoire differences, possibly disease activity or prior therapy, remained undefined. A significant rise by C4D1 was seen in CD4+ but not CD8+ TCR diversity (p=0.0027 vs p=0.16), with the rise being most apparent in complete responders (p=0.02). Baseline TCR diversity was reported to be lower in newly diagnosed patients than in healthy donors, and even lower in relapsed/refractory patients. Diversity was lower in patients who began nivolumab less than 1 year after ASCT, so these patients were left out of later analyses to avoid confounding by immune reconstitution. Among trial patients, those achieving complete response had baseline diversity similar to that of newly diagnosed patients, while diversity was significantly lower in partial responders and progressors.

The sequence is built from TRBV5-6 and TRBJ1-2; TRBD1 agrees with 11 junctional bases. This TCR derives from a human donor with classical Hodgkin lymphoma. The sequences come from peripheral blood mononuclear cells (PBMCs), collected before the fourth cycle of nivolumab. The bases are TGTGCCAGCAGCGGACGGACAGGGGGCGACTATGGCTACACCTTC. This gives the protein CASSGRTGGDYGYTF.